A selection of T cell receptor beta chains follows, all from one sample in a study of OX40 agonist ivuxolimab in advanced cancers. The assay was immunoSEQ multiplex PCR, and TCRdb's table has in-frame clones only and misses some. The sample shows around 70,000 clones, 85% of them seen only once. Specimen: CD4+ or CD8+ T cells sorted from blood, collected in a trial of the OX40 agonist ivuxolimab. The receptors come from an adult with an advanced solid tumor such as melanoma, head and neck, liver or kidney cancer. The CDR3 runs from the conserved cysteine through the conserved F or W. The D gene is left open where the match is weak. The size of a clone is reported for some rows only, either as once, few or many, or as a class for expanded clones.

cdr3_aa: CAISERQGTIYF; cdr3_nt: TGTGCCATCAGTGAGCGACAGGGGACCATATATTTT; v_call: TRBV10-3; clone_size: NA; j_call: TRBJ1-3; d_call: TRBD1
cdr3_aa: CAISEGYYEQYF; cdr3_nt: TGTGCCATCAGTGAGGGGTACTACGAGCAGTACTTC; v_call: TRBV10-3; clone_size: few; j_call: TRBJ2-7; d_call: NA
cdr3_aa: CASSLSWTAINSPLHF; cdr3_nt: TGCGCCAGCAGCTTGTCATGGACAGCGATAAATTCACCCCTCCACTTT; v_call: TRBV5-1; clone_size: NA; j_call: TRBJ1-6; d_call: NA
cdr3_aa: CASSLKGPLGSYEQYF; cdr3_nt: TGTGCCAGCAGCCTCAAGGGGCCCCTCGGTTCCTACGAGCAGTACTTC; v_call: TRBV5-5; clone_size: few; j_call: TRBJ2-7; d_call: NA
cdr3_aa: CASRGQGEHEQYF; cdr3_nt: TGTGCAAGCAGGGGACAGGGGGAGCACGAGCAGTACTTC; v_call: TRBV6-1; clone_size: NA; j_call: TRBJ2-7; d_call: TRBD1
cdr3_aa: CASSLLGLGEKLFF; cdr3_nt: TGTGCCAGCAGTTTATTAGGGTTGGGGGAAAAACTGTTTTTT; v_call: TRBV27; clone_size: NA; j_call: TRBJ1-4; d_call: NA
cdr3_aa: CASSSSGGKQPQHF; cdr3_nt: TGTGCCAGCAGTTCTTCAGGGGGGAAGCAGCCCCAGCATTTT; v_call: TRBV28; clone_size: NA; j_call: TRBJ1-5; d_call: TRBD1
cdr3_aa: CASSLGGPPTDTQYF; cdr3_nt: TGTGCCAGCAGCCTGGGGGGACCCCCCACAGATACGCAGTATTTT; v_call: TRBV7-9; clone_size: NA; j_call: TRBJ2-3; d_call: NA
cdr3_aa: CASNFGTGGNEQFF; cdr3_nt: TGTGCCAGCAACTTCGGGACAGGGGGGAATGAGCAGTTCTTC; v_call: TRBV7-2; clone_size: few; j_call: TRBJ2-1; d_call: TRBD1
cdr3_aa: CASSLGGIRNYGYTF; cdr3_nt: TGCGCCAGCAGCTTGGGCGGAATTCGGAACTATGGCTACACCTTC; v_call: TRBV5-1; clone_size: NA; j_call: TRBJ1-2; d_call: NA
cdr3_aa: CAIGGQLYEQYF; cdr3_nt: TGTGCCATCGGGGGACAGCTCTACGAGCAGTACTTC; v_call: TRBV10-3; clone_size: NA; j_call: TRBJ2-7; d_call: TRBD1
cdr3_aa: CASSTRGPYNEQFF; cdr3_nt: TGTGCCAGCAGCACCAGGGGCCCCTACAATGAGCAGTTCTTC; v_call: TRBV11-2; clone_size: NA; j_call: TRBJ2-1; d_call: NA
cdr3_aa: CATTKGTDTQYF; cdr3_nt: TGTGCCACAACAAAGGGCACAGATACGCAGTATTTT; v_call: TRBV2; clone_size: few; j_call: TRBJ2-3; d_call: NA
cdr3_aa: CASSLEQARSEQYF; cdr3_nt: TGTGCCAGCAGCTTGGAGCAGGCTAGGAGCGAGCAGTACTTC; v_call: TRBV5-4; clone_size: once; j_call: TRBJ2-7; d_call: NA
cdr3_aa: CASSSGGVGTQYF; cdr3_nt: TGCGCCAGCAGCAGCGGGGGGGTAGGGACGCAGTATTTT; v_call: TRBV10-2; clone_size: once; j_call: TRBJ2-3; d_call: TRBD2
cdr3_aa: CASSPGRAYNEQFF; cdr3_nt: TGTGCCAGCAGCCCCGGGAGGGCCTACAATGAGCAGTTCTTC; v_call: TRBV5-4; clone_size: NA; j_call: TRBJ2-1; d_call: TRBD2
cdr3_aa: CASSHQTSADTQYF; cdr3_nt: TGCGCCAGCAGCCACCAAACTAGCGCAGATACGCAGTATTTT; v_call: TRBV5-1; clone_size: NA; j_call: TRBJ2-3; d_call: TRBD2
cdr3_aa: CASSHRDRGRETQYF; cdr3_nt: TGTGCCAGCAGCCACCGGGACAGGGGGCGAGAGACCCAGTACTTC; v_call: TRBV7-2; clone_size: NA; j_call: TRBJ2-5; d_call: TRBD1